These T cell receptor beta chains were read from a single sample in a study of T cell responses to AZD1222 COVID-19 vaccine. The repertoire was sequenced with immunoSEQ multiplex PCR; TCRdb's copy has only in-frame clones and lacks some. This sample has about 150,000 clones, with roughly 85% found just once. The input for sequencing was peripheral blood, taken 28 days after the second dose of the MenACWY control vaccine. These receptors originate from an adult who received the MenACWY meningococcal vaccine as a control. The CDR3 runs from the conserved cysteine through the conserved F or W. A D gene is named only where the DNA matches it firmly. Size values are once, few and many counts, or a class for expanded clones, and some rows have none.

16 NA NA TRBJ2-6 TRBV7-2 TGTGCCAGCAGCTTAGAGCCAAGCTCTGGGGCCAACGTCCTGACTTTC CASSLEPSSGANVLTF
14 NA TRBD2 TRBJ2-7 TRBV7-2 TGTGCCAGCAGCCTAAGCGGGAGGACCTACGAGCAGTACTTC CASSLSGRTYEQYF
13 NA NA TRBJ2-3 TRBV5-1 TGCGCCAGCTGCCCTGAGGGCACAGATACGCAGTATTTT CASCPEGTDTQYF
13 NA NA TRBJ1-2 TRBV5-1 TGCGCCAGCAGCACTAACTTGGCGTATGGCTACACCTTC CASSTNLAYGYTF
15 NA NA TRBJ2-5 TRBV5-1 TGCGCCAGCAGCTTGGGTGGGGCGGAAGGAGAGACCCAGTACTTC CASSLGGAEGETQYF
17 NA NA TRBJ2-5 TRBV5-6 TGTGCCAGCAGCTTGGGAATAGGGGCCACGTCCCAAGAGACCCAGTACTTC CASSLGIGATSQETQYF
16 NA TRBD1 TRBJ1-5 TRBV11-2 TGTGCCAGCAGCTTAGGGGGACAGGGGATAGGTCAGCCCCAGCATTTT CASSLGGQGIGQPQHF
14 NA NA TRBJ1-2 TRBV7-2 TGTGCCAGCACCTCGGGATGGAGGGGCTATGGCTACACCTTC CASTSGWRGYGYTF
14 NA TRBD1 TRBJ1-5 TRBV12-5 TGTGCTAGTGGTGCAACAGGGGGCCGTCAGCCCCAGCATTTT CASGATGGRQPQHF
18 NA TRBD2 TRBJ2-5 TRBV25-1 TGTGCCAGCAGTGATCCCGGGACTAACATATTTTGGGGAGAGACCCAGTACTTC CASSDPGTNIFWGETQYF
15 NA TRBD1 TRBJ2-2 TRBV7-6 TGTGCCAGCAGGCTTGGACAGGGGAACACCGGGGAGCTGTTTTTT CASRLGQGNTGELFF
13 many NA TRBJ1-1 TRBV19 TGTGCCAGTAGTCTCACAGCGAACACTGAAGCTTTCTTT CASSLTANTEAFF
11 NA NA TRBJ2-7 TRBV18 TGTGCCAGCTCACCCAACTACGAGCAGTACTTC CASSPNYEQYF
14 NA TRBD1 TRBJ1-5 TRBV19 TGTGCCAGTAGTACGACAGGGGGCGGTCAGCCCCAGCATTTT CASSTTGGGQPQHF
16 NA NA TRBJ1-5 TRBV7-8 TGTGCCAGCAGCTTTGTAAGGGCCCCGAGCAATCAGCCCCAGCATTTT CASSFVRAPSNQPQHF
14 NA TRBD1 TRBJ1-1 TRBV5-5 TGTGCCAGCAGCTGGGGACAGGGGAACACTGAAGCTTTCTTT CASSWGQGNTEAFF
13 NA NA TRBJ1-2 TRBV28 TGTGCCAGCAGTTTAGGGCAGCTCGATGGCTACACCTTC CASSLGQLDGYTF
11 NA NA TRBJ1-2 TRBV2 TGTGCCAGCACAGTTCACGAGGGCTACACCTTC CASTVHEGYTF
16 NA NA TRBJ1-2 TRBV3-1/TRBV3-2 TGTGCCAGCAGCCAAGATGGGGTTAGGGGAGGTCTTGGCTACACCTTC CASSQDGVRGGLGYTF
16 NA NA TRBJ1-3 TRBV4-1 TGCGCCAGCAGCCAGATAGGACTGCTCTCTGGAAACACCATATATTTT CASSQIGLLSGNTIYF
11 NA NA TRBJ2-1 TRBV5-1 TGCGCCAGCAGTGTAAACAATGAGCAGTTCTTC CASSVNNEQFF
14 NA NA TRBJ1-1 TRBV15 TGTGCCACCAGCAGACACAGCGCCGACACTGAAGCTTTCTTT CATSRHSADTEAFF
15 many NA TRBJ2-1 TRBV2 TGTGCCAGCAGTGAAGCGCTGGGGGGAAGGGGTGAGCAGTTCTTC CASSEALGGRGEQFF
12 NA NA TRBJ2-7 TRBV11-3 TGTGCCAGCAGCCAACTAGTAAACGAGCAGTACTTC CASSQLVNEQYF
11 NA TRBD1 TRBJ2-3 TRBV11-3 TGTGCCAGCAGCTTCGGACAGGTGCAGTATTTT CASSFGQVQYF
15 NA NA TRBJ2-3 TRBV10-3 TGTGCCATCGCTAGACAGGCCCCGGACACAGATACGCAGTATTTT CAIARQAPDTDTQYF
12 NA TRBD1 TRBJ1-1 TRBV2 TGTGCCAGCAGTACAGGGGGGACTGAAGCTTTCTTT CASSTGGTEAFF
15 once TRBD1 TRBJ1-2 TRBV19 TGTGCCAGTAGTCAAAGGGGACAGGGGGACTATGGCTACACCTTC CASSQRGQGDYGYTF
15 NA NA TRBJ1-2 TRBV27 TGTGCCAGCAGGGATCTTTCGGCAGGGCACTATGGCTACACCTTC CASRDLSAGHYGYTF
15 NA NA TRBJ1-6 TRBV11-3 TGTGCCAGCAGCCCCTCAAATTGGGATAATTCACCCCTCCACTTT CASSPSNWDNSPLHF
14 NA NA TRBJ1-4 TRBV6-5 TGTGCCAGCAGCCGAACGCCAGGGGTTGAAAAACTGTTTTTT CASSRTPGVEKLFF
14 NA TRBD1 TRBJ1-6 TRBV18 TGTGCCAGCTCCCCCCGACAGGGTGACTCACCCCTCCACTTT CASSPRQGDSPLHF
17 NA NA TRBJ2-2 TRBV19 TGTGCCAGTAGTATGGGAATGAGGCACCGTAGCGCCGGGGAGCTGTTTTTT CASSMGMRHRSAGELFF
15 NA NA TRBJ2-1 TRBV6-5 TGTGCCAGCAGTCTCAAGGGCCCCGGAAAGGATGAGCAGTTCTTC CASSLKGPGKDEQFF
16 NA TRBD1 TRBJ1-2 TRBV14 TGTGCCAGCAGCCAAGTCGGGACAGGGTGGCAGTATGGCTACACCTTC CASSQVGTGWQYGYTF
17 once TRBD2 TRBJ2-2 TRBV11-2 TGTGCCAGCAGCTTAGGGGTTATAGCGGGAGAGGCCGGGGAGCTGTTTTTT CASSLGVIAGEAGELFF
15 NA NA TRBJ2-2 TRBV6-5 TGTGCCAGCACCGTAAGGACAGCGAACACCGGGGAGCTGTTTTTT CASTVRTANTGELFF
14 NA TRBD1 TRBJ2-5 TRBV11-3 TGTGCCAGCAGCCGCCCAGTGGGACAGCAGACCCAGTACTTC CASSRPVGQQTQYF
13 NA NA TRBJ2-1 TRBV14 TGTGCCAGCAAGGGGGGCAGGGGCAATGAGCAGTTCTTC CASKGGRGNEQFF
13 NA NA TRBJ1-6 TRBV11-2 TGTGCCAGCAGCTTGACAGTGGATTCACCCCTCCACTTT CASSLTVDSPLHF
13 NA NA TRBJ1-5 TRBV19 TGTGCCACAACATGGGGGACCAATCAGCCCCAGCATTTT CATTWGTNQPQHF
14 NA TRBD1 TRBJ1-1 TRBV19 TGTGCCAGTGTACAGGGGGGAGGGGACACTGAAGCTTTCTTT CASVQGGGDTEAFF
15 NA NA TRBJ2-2 TRBV9 TGTGCCAGCAGCGTAGTGCAGGGGCCCACCGGGGAGCTGTTTTTT CASSVVQGPTGELFF
15 NA NA TRBJ2-5 TRBV11-2 TGTGCCAGCAGCTTAGAACCGGCGGCCGAAGAGACCCAGTACTTC CASSLEPAAEETQYF
16 NA NA TRBJ1-6 TRBV11-3 TGTGCCAGCAGCTTAGATTTGGGCGGAGTAGATTCACCCCTCCACTTT CASSLDLGGVDSPLHF
16 NA NA TRBJ2-3 TRBV29-1 TGCAGCGTTGAAGGAGGTCTGGGGTTAGGGACAGATACGCAGTATTTT CSVEGGLGLGTDTQYF
15 NA TRBD1 TRBJ1-2 TRBV10-3 TGTGCCATCAGTGAGTCGGGACAGGGAGGCTATGGCTACACCTTC CAISESGQGGYGYTF
14 once TRBD1 TRBJ2-1 TRBV5-1 TGCGCCAGCAACCAACAACAGGGGCTCCATGAGCAGTTCTTC CASNQQQGLHEQFF
16 NA TRBD1 TRBJ2-5 TRBV11-1 TGTGCCAGCAGCTTACTGGGCATGACAGGGGTGGAGACCCAGTACTTC CASSLLGMTGVETQYF
15 NA NA TRBJ2-6 TRBV6-2/TRBV6-3 TGTGCCAGCAACCCCGACAGCTCTGGGGCCAACGTCCTGACTTTC CASNPDSSGANVLTF
13 NA NA TRBJ1-1 TRBV7-8 TGTGCCAGCAGCTTAGGAAAGAGTGGTGAAGCTTTCTTT CASSLGKSGEAFF
15 NA NA TRBJ1-3 TRBV11-3 TGTGCCAGCGGCGGAGGCGGGGTGATCGGAAACACCATATATTTT CASGGGGVIGNTIYF
16 NA NA TRBJ2-1 TRBV5-1 TGCGCCAGCAGCTTGGAGCCAGATCCCTCCTACAATGAGCAGTTCTTC CASSLEPDPSYNEQFF
14 NA NA TRBJ2-5 TRBV7-9 TGTGCCAGCAGCTTAGATGGACCCCAAGAGACCCAGTACTTC CASSLDGPQETQYF